Sequencing of this T cell receptor (beta chain) was carried out in a study of blood T cell repertoires in COVID-19. Across the whole study: Sites in the United States, Italy and Spain provided acute and convalescent COVID-19 samples. In each case, the material was cDNA or gDNA derived from T cells, B-cell-depleted T cells, or PBMCs.

The Seattle patients, enrolled during active infection, were followed longitudinally. Germline values: CDR1 LGHNA, CDR2 YSLEER. This CDR3 is built from 16 residues. V shed 1 base and J 1 base; nucleotides not matched to a gene: 5. Original data processing: Scientists estimated how many nucleated cells there were by amplifying reference gene primers. Method: immunoSEQ multiplex PCR; TCRdb's copy keeps in-frame clones and lacks some. The D gene and trimming were derived from the DNA, and the V and J assignments and clone size from that table. The table has about 300,000 clones, just under 90% seen once.

This clonotype originated in a woman aged 30 to 39 with COVID-19, enrolled during active disease. The sample taken for sequencing was peripheral blood. This chain connects TRBV4-3 to TRBJ2-7, with 9 nucleotides matching TRBD1. Here the CDR3 reads CASSQGATGGSYEQYF. The CDR3, as DNA: TGCGCCAGCAGCCAAGGAGCGACAGGGGGGTCCTACGAGCAGTACTTC.